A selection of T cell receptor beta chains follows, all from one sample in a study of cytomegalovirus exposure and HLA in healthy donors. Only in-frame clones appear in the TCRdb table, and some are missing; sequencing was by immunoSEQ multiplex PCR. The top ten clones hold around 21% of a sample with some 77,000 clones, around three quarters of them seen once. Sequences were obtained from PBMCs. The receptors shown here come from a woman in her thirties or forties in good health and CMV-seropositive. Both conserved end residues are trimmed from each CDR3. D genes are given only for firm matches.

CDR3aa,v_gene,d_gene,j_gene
ASSPFVQGTNEKLF,TRBV5-6,TRBD1,TRBJ1-4
AIGGQSNTEAF,TRBV10-3,TRBD1,TRBJ1-1
ACRGDYEQY,TRBV30,.,TRBJ2-7
ASRRQGASEKLF,TRBV2,TRBD1,TRBJ1-4
ASSLIGNQPQH,TRBV28,.,TRBJ1-5
ASRLGAPPGELF,TRBV6-1,.,TRBJ2-2
ATGAVGASVEQY,TRBV19,.,TRBJ2-7
ASSVGAGNTDTQY,TRBV9,.,TRBJ2-3
ASSAGQGGGYT,TRBV11-2,TRBD1,TRBJ1-2
AWSVQQVNYGYT,TRBV30,.,TRBJ1-2
ASSQQGTSTNEKLF,TRBV27,TRBD1,TRBJ1-4
SGGRGYTEAF,TRBV30,.,TRBJ1-1
ASSLGTGREQY,TRBV7-6,TRBD1,TRBJ2-7
ASSFLSGSSYNEQF,TRBV19,.,TRBJ2-1
ASSLGTSGNEQF,TRBV5-8,TRBD2,TRBJ2-1
ASSYRTGNTGELF,TRBV6-5,TRBD1,TRBJ2-2
ATSNSHQGGQPQH,TRBV15,.,TRBJ1-5
ASIPRDSNTGELF,TRBV9,TRBD1,TRBJ2-2
ASSSAGQNTEAF,TRBV11-2,.,TRBJ1-1
SVGTAYEQY,TRBV29-1,.,TRBJ2-7
ASALKVAGAREQY,TRBV12-5,TRBD2,TRBJ2-7
ASSRGQGNQPQH,TRBV6-5,TRBD1,TRBJ1-5
ASSKPGQPI,TRBV6-5,TRBD1,TRBJ1-1
AWGTGGETQY,TRBV30,TRBD1,TRBJ2-5
ASSIGDSPGETQY,TRBV19,.,TRBJ2-5
ASSQRPGQGNDEQF,TRBV4-2,TRBD1,TRBJ2-1
ASRGLAGRTGELF,TRBV2,TRBD2,TRBJ2-2
ASSEAPGQGGEKLF,TRBV6-1,TRBD1,TRBJ1-4
ASSFPASGGLGGQETQY,TRBV5-6,TRBD2,TRBJ2-5
ASSASVPPGTGY,TRBV6-6,.,TRBJ2-5
ASSPSPGGNQPQH,TRBV4-1,.,TRBJ1-5
ASSHISRQERETQY,TRBV4-2,.,TRBJ2-5
ASSTGTGNTGELF,TRBV19,TRBD1,TRBJ2-2
ASSPQMNTEAF,TRBV5-1,.,TRBJ1-1
ASSPQEGGPT,TRBV6-1,.,TRBJ2-2
ASSLEGYQETQY,TRBV5-1,.,TRBJ2-5
ASSEYLGGPP,TRBV6-1,.,TRBJ2-3
ASSSSGDQPQH,TRBV28,.,TRBJ1-5
ASSLGQGGSNQPQH,TRBV28,TRBD1,TRBJ1-5
ASSHIYEQY,TRBV28,.,TRBJ2-7
ASSYRNTGELF,TRBV5-8,.,TRBJ2-2
ASSPDLTQGGKF,TRBV18,.,TRBJ2-1
ASSPSTGGYGYT,TRBV5-1,TRBD1,TRBJ1-2
ASSQGAGGPNGYT,TRBV4-1,TRBD1,TRBJ1-2
ASTPLGGGGVNTEAF,TRBV5-4,.,TRBJ1-1
ASSLDRGNTEAF,TRBV5-1,TRBD1,TRBJ1-1
ASSAGWGTGGSTEAF,TRBV9,TRBD1,TRBJ1-1
ASSHPGLGDNEQF,TRBV4-2,TRBD2,TRBJ2-1
ASSLSGYSYEQY,TRBV5-6,.,TRBJ2-7